Each of the 21 T cell receptor beta chains below was sequenced from the same sample in a study of patients and donors after allogeneic stem cell transplantation. TCRdb reanalysed the RT-PCR reads using MiXCR and keeps one entry per CDR3 protein. The table has approximately 200,000 distinct CDR3 sequences, 38% seen once. Sequenced input: blood, either unsorted or a sorted T cell fraction (not recorded which). The receptors derive from a human donor who was either an allogeneic HSCT recipient or a stem cell or donor lymphocyte infusion donor (not recorded which). It is not recorded whose cells these are; they may come from a transplant donor.

This rearrangement joins TRBV12-3 or TRBV12-4 to TRBJ2-1; possible D gene TRBD2, 6 bases. The CDR3 loop spans 13 amino acids. The V end was cut by 10 bases, the J end by 1 base, with 11 bases between. Here the CDR3 DNA reads TGTGCCACGAAACGGGGGTCCTACAATGAGCAGTTCTTC. This translates into CATKRGSYNEQFF.

This clonotype was counted between two and nine times. The chain recombines TRBV20-1 with TRBJ2-3; tentative D call: TRBD2 (5 bases). The germline V and J ends were trimmed by 6 bases and 0 bases, with 13 bases remaining between them. This CDR3 has 14 amino acids. In germline, CDR1 is DFQATT, CDR2 SNEGSKA (reference sequence). This CDR3 is CSARGGLSTDTQYF. CDR3 sequence (DNA): TGCAGTGCCCGAGGAGGACTTAGCACAGATACGCAGTATTTT.

This clonotype was recorded a few times. V usage is TRBV12-3 or TRBV12-4 and J usage is TRBJ1-2; TRBD1 aligns across 9 bases. Unmatched junction bases numbered 4, after V lost 6 bases and J lost 5 bases. The CDR3 totals 13 residues. The CDR3 spells CASRMTGGYGYTF. The CDR3 nucleotides are TGTGCCAGCAGAATGACAGGGGGGTATGGCTACACCTTC.

This clonotype was observed a few times. The chain recombines TRBV7-8 with TRBJ1-6; D remains unclear. Per germline, CDR1 SGHVS and CDR2 FQNEAQ. The germline V and J ends were trimmed by 0 bases and 14 bases, with 5 bases remaining between them. The CDR3 spans 11 residues. Here the CDR3 DNA reads TGTGCCAGCAGCTTAGCTGAGTCCCTCCACTTT. It specifies CASSLAESLHF. Together with reference TRBV7-8 and TRBJ1-6, the CDR3 gives the full variable domain: GAGVSQSPRYKVAKRGQDVALRCDPISGHVSLFWYQQALGQGPEFLTYFQNEAQLDKSGLPSDRFFAERPEGSVSTLKIQRTQQEDSAVYLCASSLAESLHFGNGTRLTVT.

J is TRBJ2-7 and V is TRBV5-4; 11 bases match TRBD1. V dropped 2 bases and J dropped 4; count of bases not matched to a gene: 5. The CDR3 is made up of 15 amino acids. Per the germline V gene, CDR1 is SGHNT and CDR2 is YYREEE (reference sequence). The CDR3 loop reads CASSFRDRGTYEQYF. CDR3 sequence (DNA): TGTGCCAGCAGCTTCCGGGACAGGGGGACGTACGAGCAGTACTTC.

V usage is TRBV27 and J usage is TRBJ1-2, with D perhaps matching TRBD1 (5 bases). CDR1 is MNHEY, CDR2 SMNVEV, per germline (reference sequence). The CDR3 runs to 15 residues. The ends were cut back, 5 bases at V and 5 bases at J, with 18 bases in the middle. CDR3 DNA sequence: TGTGCCAGCAGTCATACAGGCCCCAGAGGATATGGCTACACCTTC. This gives the protein CASSHTGPRGYGYTF.

This clonotype was detected only a few times. The CDR3 DNA reads as TGTGCCAGCAGTTTAGTTACCTGGGATACGCAGTATTTT. It yields the protein CASSLVTWDTQYF. The chain carries TRBV12-3 or TRBV12-4 and TRBJ2-3; no clear D gene. The CDR3 has 13 residues. Trimming removed 1 base at V and 6 bases at J, with 8 bases between.

This clonotype was seen a few times. The chain combines TRBV11-2 with TRBJ1-2, with D perhaps TRBD1 (5 bases). The germline V gene has CDR1 SGHAT and CDR2 FQNNGV. The CDR3 has 14 residues. Trimming stripped 5 bases from V and 3 bases from J, with 13 bases between. CDR3 DNA: TGTGCCAGCAGCCATCGGGCGGGGCACTATGGCTACACCTTC. It encodes CASSHRAGHYGYTF.

This clonotype was picked up a small number of times. The CDR3 DNA follows: TGCGCCAGCAGAGAGAACAGGGGGCCTGAAGCTTTCTTT. It translates to CASRENRGPEAFF. This rearrangement joins TRBV4-1 to TRBJ1-1; 9 bases are a match to TRBD1. V lost 6 bases and J lost 6; bases outside the gene matches: 5. Germline V gene lookup returns CDR1 MGHRA and CDR2 YSYEKL. This CDR3 comprises 13 residues.

The rearrangement links TRBV7-9 to TRBJ2-1; TRBD2 matches at 10 bases. V lost 2 bases to trimming and J lost 5 bases; unmatched junction nucleotides: 6. From germline, CDR1 is SEHNR and CDR2 FQNEAQ (reference sequence). The CDR3 is 16 amino acids. CDR3 DNA: TGTGCCAGCAGCTTAATCCGCCTAGCGGGGGACAATGAGCAGTTCTTC. Protein sequence: CASSLIRLAGDNEQFF.

There are a few counts of this clonotype. J is TRBJ1-1 and V is TRBV19, with a tentative D call TRBD1 (6 bases). This CDR3 contains 14 residues. Germline CDR1 and CDR2: LNHDA and SQIVND (reference sequence). V was shortened by 4 bases and J by 4 bases, with 13 bases between the two germline ends. CDR3 residues: CASSTQQGGTEAFF. In DNA, the CDR3 is TGTGCCAGTAGTACTCAACAGGGAGGCACTGAAGCTTTCTTT.

This clonotype has more than one count but fewer than ten. This chain joins TRBV4-1 and TRBJ1-6; 8 bases agree with TRBD1. CDR3 length: 15 residues. Germline CDR1 MGHRA, CDR2 YSYEKL. V trimming: 3 bases; J trimming: 6 bases; junction bases outside the gene matches: 4. Written as DNA, the CDR3 is TGCGCCAGCAGCCACCCTGGACAGGGTAATTCACCCCTCCACTTT. This sequence encodes CASSHPGQGNSPLHF.

V is TRBV6-5 and J is TRBJ2-5; TRBD2 is a possible D gene (7 bases). Between the trimmed V and J ends, which lost 8 bases and 5 bases, there was a span of 15 bases. Germline CDR1 reads MNHEY; CDR2 reads SVGAGI. CDR3 length: 13 residues. CDR3: CASQRGGGETQYF. The CDR3 DNA follows: TGTGCCAGCCAAAGGGGGGGCGGCGAGACCCAGTACTTC.

In its sample, this clonotype was seen a few times. This sequence joins TRBV29-1 and TRBJ1-1; 7 bases are a match to TRBD1. From germline, CDR1 is SQVTM and CDR2 ANQGSEA. CDR3 length: 13 residues. Losses at the gene ends were 6 bases for V and 1 base for J; bases not matched to a gene: 5. CDR3 bases: TGCAGCGTGGCGGGACAGACGAACACTGAAGCTTTCTTT. Amino acids: CSVAGQTNTEAFF.

V is TRBV6-6 and J is TRBJ1-1; D gene uncertain. The CDR3 is made up of 13 amino acids. V was cut by 6 bases and J by 2 bases, with 10 bases left in between. Germline loops: CDR1 MNHNY, CDR2 SVGAGI (reference sequence). The CDR3 spells CASRRGSNTEAFF. The CDR3 DNA is TGTGCCAGCAGACGCGGAAGCAACACTGAAGCTTTCTTT.

This clonotype was picked up a small number of times. V and J are TRBV7-3 and TRBJ2-2; 8 bases agree with TRBD1. The CDR3 runs 14 residues. The trim removed 8 bases at V and 4 bases at J, leaving 6 bases unmatched. Germline CDR1 and CDR2: SGHTA and FQGTGA. The CDR3 sequence is CASLFTGGTGELFF. The CDR3 DNA reads TGTGCCAGCCTTTTTACAGGGGGCACCGGGGAGCTGTTTTTT.

This clonotype was found a few times. The rearrangement links TRBV7-3 to TRBJ1-2; TRBD1 aligns across 10 bases. The germline gives CDR1 SGHTA, CDR2 FQGTGA. CDR3 length: 14 residues. The V gene end was trimmed by 5 bases and the J gene end by 8 bases; junction bases not matched to a gene: 8. As DNA, the CDR3 is TGTGCCAGCAGCCCGACCGGGACAGGGGTCGGCTACACCTTC. This translates into CASSPTGTGVGYTF. The full variable domain, rest sourced from reference TRBV7-3 and TRBJ1-2, is GAGVSQTPSNKVTEKGKYVELRCDPISGHTALYWYRQSLGQGPEFLIYFQGTGAADDSGLPNDRFFAVRPEGSVSTLKIQRTERGDSAVYLCASSPTGTGVGYTFGSGTRLTVV.

V usage is TRBV7-9 and J usage is TRBJ1-2, with D tentatively TRBD1 (5 bases). This CDR3 is built from 14 residues. Germline lookup yields CDR1 SEHNR and CDR2 FQNEAQ (reference sequence). V was cut by 8 bases and J by 4 bases, with 17 bases left in between. The DNA of the CDR3 is TGTGCCAGCCTGAAGGGTGGACATGGCTATGGCTACACCTTC. Translated: CASLKGGHGYGYTF. The whole variable domain, filled in from reference TRBV7-9 and TRBJ1-2, reads DTGVSQNPRHKITKRGQNVTFRCDPISEHNRLYWYRQTLGQGPEFLTYFQNEAQLEKSRLLSDRFSAERPKGSFSTLEIQRTEQGDSAMYLCASLKGGHGYGYTFGSGTRLTVV.

The rearrangement uses TRBV29-1 and TRBJ1-2; no clear D. The CDR3 has 16 residues. Trimming removed 4 bases at V and 0 bases at J, with 18 bases between. Germline CDR1 reads SQVTM; CDR2 reads ANQGSEA. The CDR3 protein is CSVASRSVTANYGYTF. In DNA, the CDR3 is TGCAGCGTTGCTTCAAGGTCGGTCACAGCTAACTATGGCTACACCTTC.

This chain links TRBV20-1 with TRBJ1-1; D might be TRBD1 (5 bases). V lost 2 bases, J lost 6 bases, and 10 bases lay in between. Germline V gives CDR1 DFQATT, CDR2 SNEGSKA (reference sequence). This CDR3 is built from 12 residues. The CDR3 DNA sequence: TGCAGTGCTAGACCTCAGGGTGCTGAAGCTTTCTTT. Protein: CSARPQGAEAFF.

J is TRBJ1-5 and V is TRBV3-1, with 7 bases fitting TRBD1. Germline CDR1 is LGHDT and CDR2 is YNNKEL (reference sequence). This CDR3 contains 17 residues. V dropped 0 bases and J dropped 6; count of bases not matched to a gene: 11. CDR3 bases: TGTGCCAGCAGCCAAGATTTTCTTGGCAGGGGGGTTCAGCCCCAGCATTTT. Its protein is CASSQDFLGRGVQPQHF.